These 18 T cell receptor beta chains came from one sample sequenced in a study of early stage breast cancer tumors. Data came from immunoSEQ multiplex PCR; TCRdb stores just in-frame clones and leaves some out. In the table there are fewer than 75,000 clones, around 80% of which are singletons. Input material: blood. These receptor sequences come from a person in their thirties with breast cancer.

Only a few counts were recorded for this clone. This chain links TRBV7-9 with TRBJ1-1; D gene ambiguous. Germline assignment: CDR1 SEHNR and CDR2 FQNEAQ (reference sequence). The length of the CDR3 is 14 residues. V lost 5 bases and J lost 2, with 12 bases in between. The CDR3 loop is CASSKVPRNTEAFF. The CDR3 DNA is TGTGCCAGCAGCAAGGTTCCAAGAAACACTGAAGCTTTCTTT.

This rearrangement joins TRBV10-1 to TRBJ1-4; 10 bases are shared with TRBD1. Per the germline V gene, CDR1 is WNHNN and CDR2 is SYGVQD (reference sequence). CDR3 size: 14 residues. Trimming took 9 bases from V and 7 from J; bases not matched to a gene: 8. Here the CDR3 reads CARCDRGRSEKLFF. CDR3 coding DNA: TGCGCCAGGTGCGACAGGGGGCGTAGTGAAAAACTGTTTTTT.

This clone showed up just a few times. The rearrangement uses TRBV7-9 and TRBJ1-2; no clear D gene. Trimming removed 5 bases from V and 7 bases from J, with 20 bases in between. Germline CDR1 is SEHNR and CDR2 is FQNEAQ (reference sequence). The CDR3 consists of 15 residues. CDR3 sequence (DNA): TGTGCCAGCAGCCGTACCGATCCCTTGATTGCTGGCTACACCTTC. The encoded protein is CASSRTDPLIAGYTF.

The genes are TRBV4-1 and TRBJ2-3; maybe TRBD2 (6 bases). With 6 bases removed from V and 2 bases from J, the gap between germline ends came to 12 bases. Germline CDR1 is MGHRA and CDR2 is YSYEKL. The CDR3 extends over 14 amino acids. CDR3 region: CASRWDLLTDTQYF. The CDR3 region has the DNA TGCGCCAGCAGATGGGACTTGCTCACAGATACGCAGTATTTT.

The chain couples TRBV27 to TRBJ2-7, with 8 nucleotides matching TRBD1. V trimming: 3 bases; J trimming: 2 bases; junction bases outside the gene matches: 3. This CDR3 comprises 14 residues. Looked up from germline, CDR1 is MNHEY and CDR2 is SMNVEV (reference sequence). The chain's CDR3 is CASSFGTGTYEQYF. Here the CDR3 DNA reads TGTGCCAGCAGTTTCGGGACAGGTACCTACGAGCAGTACTTC.

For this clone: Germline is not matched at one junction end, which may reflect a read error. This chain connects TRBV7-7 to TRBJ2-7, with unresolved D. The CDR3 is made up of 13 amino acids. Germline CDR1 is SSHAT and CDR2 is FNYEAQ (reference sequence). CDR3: CASSLGEVSEQYF. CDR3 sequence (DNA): TGTGCTAGCAGCTTAGGTGAAGTATCCGAGCAGTACTTC.

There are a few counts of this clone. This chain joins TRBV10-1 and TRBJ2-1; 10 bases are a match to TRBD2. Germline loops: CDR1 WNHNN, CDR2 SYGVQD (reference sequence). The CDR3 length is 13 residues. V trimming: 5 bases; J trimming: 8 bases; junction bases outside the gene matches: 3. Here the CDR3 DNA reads TGCGCCAGCAGTTTAGCGGGAGGAGATGAGCAGTTCTTC. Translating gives CASSLAGGDEQFF.

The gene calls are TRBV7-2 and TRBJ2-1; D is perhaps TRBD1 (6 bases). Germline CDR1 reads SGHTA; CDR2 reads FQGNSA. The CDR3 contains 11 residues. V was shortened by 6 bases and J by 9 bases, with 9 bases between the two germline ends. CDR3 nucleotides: TGTGCCAGCAGAGGGGGAATTGAGCAGTTCTTC. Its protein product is CASRGGIEQFF.

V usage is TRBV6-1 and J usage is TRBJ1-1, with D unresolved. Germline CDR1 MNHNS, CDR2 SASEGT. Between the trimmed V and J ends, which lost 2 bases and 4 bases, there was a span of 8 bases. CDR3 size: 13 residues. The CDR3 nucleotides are TGTGCCAGCAGTGAAAGGGATGGCACTGAAGCTTTCTTT. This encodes CASSERDGTEAFF.

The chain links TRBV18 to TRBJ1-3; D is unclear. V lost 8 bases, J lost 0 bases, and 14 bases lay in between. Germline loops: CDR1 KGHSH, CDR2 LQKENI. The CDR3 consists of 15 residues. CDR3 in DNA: TGTGCCAGCACCTGGACGGATTACTCTGGAAACACCATATATTTT. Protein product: CASTWTDYSGNTIYF. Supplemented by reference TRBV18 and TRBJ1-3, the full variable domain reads NAGVMQNPRHLVRRRGQEARLRCSPMKGHSHVYWYRQLPEEGLKFMVYLQKENIIDESGMPKERFSAEFPKEGPSILRIQQVVRGDSAAYFCASTWTDYSGNTIYFGEGSWLTVV.

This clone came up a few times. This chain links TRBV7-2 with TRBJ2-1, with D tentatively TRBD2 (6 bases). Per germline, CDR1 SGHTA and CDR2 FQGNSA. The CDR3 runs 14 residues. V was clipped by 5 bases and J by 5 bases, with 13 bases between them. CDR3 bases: TGTGCCAGCAGCCTTGCTAGCGACAACAATGAGCAGTTCTTC. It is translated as CASSLASDNNEQFF.

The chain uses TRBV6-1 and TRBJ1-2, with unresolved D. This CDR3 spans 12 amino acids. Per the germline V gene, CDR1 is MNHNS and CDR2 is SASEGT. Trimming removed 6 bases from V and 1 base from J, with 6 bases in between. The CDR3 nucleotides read TGTGCCAGCAGCAGTATTAACTATGGCTACACCTTC. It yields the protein CASSSINYGYTF.

CDR3 amino acids: CASSISGRNTEAFF. The CDR3 DNA reads as TGTGCCAGTAGTATATCCGGTCGGAACACTGAAGCTTTCTTT. This chain links TRBV19 with TRBJ1-1; D gene unclear. The CDR3 totals 14 residues. Trimming left V 2 bases short and J 1 base short, with 8 bases between. Looked up from germline, CDR1 is LNHDA and CDR2 is SQIVND (reference sequence).

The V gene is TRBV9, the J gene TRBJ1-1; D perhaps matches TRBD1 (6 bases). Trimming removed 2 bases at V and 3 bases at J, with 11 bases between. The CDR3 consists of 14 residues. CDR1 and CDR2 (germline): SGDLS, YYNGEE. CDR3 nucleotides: TGTGCCAGCAGCGTCCAAGGGACACACACTGAAGCTTTCTTT. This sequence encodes CASSVQGTHTEAFF.

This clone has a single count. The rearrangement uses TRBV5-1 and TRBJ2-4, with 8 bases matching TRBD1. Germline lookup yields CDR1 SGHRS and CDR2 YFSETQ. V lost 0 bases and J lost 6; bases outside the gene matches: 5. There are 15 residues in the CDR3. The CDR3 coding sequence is TGCGCCAGCAGCTTGGGAACGGGACAGGCAAACATTCAGTACTTC. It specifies CASSLGTGQANIQYF.

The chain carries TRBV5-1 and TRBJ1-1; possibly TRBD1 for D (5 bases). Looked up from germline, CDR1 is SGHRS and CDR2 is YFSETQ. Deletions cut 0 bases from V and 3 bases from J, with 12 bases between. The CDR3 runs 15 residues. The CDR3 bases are TGCGCCAGCAGCTTGGTTTGGGGGTTAGACACTGAAGCTTTCTTT. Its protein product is CASSLVWGLDTEAFF.

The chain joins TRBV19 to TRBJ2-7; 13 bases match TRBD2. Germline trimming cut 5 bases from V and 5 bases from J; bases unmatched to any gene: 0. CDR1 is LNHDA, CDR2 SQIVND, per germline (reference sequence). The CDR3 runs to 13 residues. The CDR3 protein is CASSGTSGNEQYF. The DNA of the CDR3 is TGTGCCAGTAGTGGGACTAGCGGGAACGAGCAGTACTTC.

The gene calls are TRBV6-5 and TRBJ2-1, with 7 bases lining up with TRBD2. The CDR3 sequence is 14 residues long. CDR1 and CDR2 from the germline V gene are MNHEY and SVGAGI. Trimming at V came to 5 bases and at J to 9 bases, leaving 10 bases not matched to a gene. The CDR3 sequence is CASSRGLETAEQFF. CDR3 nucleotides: TGTGCCAGCAGTCGTGGACTAGAAACGGCTGAGCAGTTCTTC.